The 14 T cell receptor beta chains given below trace back to one sample, sequenced in a study of cytomegalovirus exposure and HLA in healthy donors. Libraries were prepared by immunoSEQ multiplex PCR; TCRdb keeps only in-frame clonotypes and omits some of them. In the table there are 200,000 to 300,000 clones, approximately 84% of which are singletons. Input material: PBMCs. The receptors were sampled from a woman in her 30s in good health and CMV-seropositive.

The J gene is TRBJ2-7, the V gene TRBV18; TRBD1 agrees at 9 bases. J was trimmed by 3 bases and V by 4 bases; bases with no gene match: 7. This CDR3 contains 15 residues. Germline values: CDR1 KGHSH, CDR2 LQKENI. CDR3 in amino acids: CASSRRDRANYEQYF. In nucleotides, the CDR3 is TGTGCCAGCTCACGTCGGGACAGGGCGAACTACGAGCAGTACTTC.

This sequence joins TRBV6-6 and TRBJ2-1; 7 nucleotides align to TRBD2. V was clipped by 4 bases and J by 15 bases; unmatched bases: 6. Germline V gene sequence: CDR1 MNHNY, CDR2 SVGAGI (reference sequence). This CDR3 region has 11 residues. The DNA for the CDR3 is TGTGCCAGCAGTTCTATGGGGGGGTCGTTCTTC. Translating it yields CASSSMGGSFF.

CDR3 in DNA: TGCGCCAGCAGCCCGGGTTTAGCGGCAACCTACGAGCAGTACTTC. Its translation is CASSPGLAATYEQYF. This sequence joins TRBV5-1 and TRBJ2-7, with D possibly TRBD2 on 6 matching bases. The V end was cut by 4 bases, the J end by 2 bases, with 16 bases between. The CDR3 is 15 amino acids. Per germline, CDR1 SGHRS and CDR2 YFSETQ.

The CDR3 coding sequence is TGTGCCAGCAGCTCCGCGGGGGACGCGAACACCGGGGAGCTGTTTTTT. Its translation: CASSSAGDANTGELFF. The V call is TRBV7-3, the J call TRBJ2-2, with 7 bases matching TRBD2. The CDR3 runs to 16 residues. Looked up from germline, CDR1 is SGHTA and CDR2 is FQGTGA. V gave up 4 bases and J gave up 0 bases; unmatched junction bases: 5.

The genes are TRBV27 and TRBJ1-5; 10 bases are a match to TRBD1. The CDR3 is 17 residues long. Looked up from germline, CDR1 is MNHEY and CDR2 is SMNVEV (reference sequence). Germline trimming cut 5 bases from V and 6 bases from J; bases unmatched to any gene: 13. The CDR3 sequence is CASSPGEGQGIGQPQHF. The CDR3 bases are TGTGCCAGCAGTCCAGGGGAGGGACAGGGGATAGGTCAGCCCCAGCATTTT.

The CDR3 reads CASSSSGATYEQYF. CDR3 nucleotide sequence: TGTGCCAGCTCGTCTAGCGGGGCAACCTACGAGCAGTACTTC. The chain combines TRBV18 with TRBJ2-7, with 9 bases lining up with TRBD2. Trimming cost V 6 bases and J 2 bases; bases outside gene matches: 5. Germline V gene data show CDR1 as KGHSH and CDR2 as LQKENI. The CDR3 has 14 amino acids.

The gene calls are TRBV6-1 and TRBJ2-1; 10 bases map to TRBD1. J was trimmed by 5 bases and V by 3 bases; bases with no gene match: 4. Germline V gene sequence: CDR1 MNHNS, CDR2 SASEGT. There are 15 residues in the CDR3. The CDR3 here is CASSDGQGGHNEQFF. The CDR3 bases are TGTGCCAGCAGTGATGGACAGGGGGGCCACAATGAGCAGTTCTTC.

The rearrangement uses TRBV6-1 and TRBJ2-7, with 7 bases aligning to TRBD2. With 1 base clipped from V and 4 bases from J, the junction kept 7 bases outside the gene matches. This CDR3 is 15 amino acids long. Germline CDR1 is MNHNS and CDR2 is SASEGT. CDR3 in DNA: TGTGCCAGCAGTGAAGGAACTAGCGTATGGTACGAGCAGTACTTC. This codes for CASSEGTSVWYEQYF.

A few counts support this clone. The V and J genes are TRBV30 and TRBJ1-2, with D possibly matching TRBD1 (6 bases). CDR1 and CDR2 (germline): GTSNPN, SVGIG (reference sequence). This CDR3 spans 12 amino acids. The V end lost 8 bases, the J end lost 8 bases, and 18 bases lay between the germline ends. The DNA of the CDR3 is TGTGCCGCGGGCAGGGGTGATGGCGGCTACACCTTC. Protein sequence: CAAGRGDGGYTF.

The rearrangement joins TRBV9 to TRBJ2-3; no firm D call. The CDR3 extends over 14 amino acids. The germline V gene encodes CDR1 SGDLS and CDR2 YYNGEE. With 0 bases removed from V and 11 bases from J, the gap between germline ends came to 16 bases. CDR3 sequence reads: CASSVVEAPFGQYF. CDR3 DNA: TGTGCCAGCAGCGTAGTCGAGGCCCCGTTTGGGCAGTATTTT.

The chain links TRBV9 to TRBJ1-1, with D uncertain. The V end was cut by 0 bases, the J end by 3 bases, with 15 bases between. This CDR3 is 16 amino acids long. Per germline, CDR1 SGDLS and CDR2 YYNGEE. The CDR3 loop reads CASSVEAGYWDTEAFF. Here the CDR3 DNA reads TGTGCCAGCAGCGTAGAGGCAGGATATTGGGACACTGAAGCTTTCTTT.

The rearrangement links TRBV6-1 to TRBJ1-1; D is ambiguous. The CDR3 length is 13 residues. Trimming stripped 2 bases from V and 10 bases from J, with 14 bases between. The germline gives CDR1 MNHNS, CDR2 SASEGT. Written as DNA, the CDR3 is TGTGCCAGCAGTGAAAGCCCGATTGTGTCAGCTTTCTTT. It yields the protein CASSESPIVSAFF.

The CDR3 region is CASSNSRGLFLLGYTF. For the CDR3, the DNA is TGTGCCAGCAGCAACTCCAGGGGGCTTTTTCTACTTGGCTACACCTTC. The V and J genes are TRBV7-2 and TRBJ1-2; 8 bases agree with TRBD1. Looked up from germline, CDR1 is SGHTA and CDR2 is FQGNSA. The CDR3 loop spans 16 amino acids. Trimming cost V 5 bases and J 7 bases; bases outside gene matches: 15.

The CDR3 region has the DNA TGCGCCAGCAGACGAATCAGCGAATCTGAGAGGACCGGGGAGCTGTTTTTT. Amino acids: CASRRISESERTGELFF. The chain recombines TRBV5-1 with TRBJ2-2; no definite D call. This CDR3 spans 17 amino acids. From germline, CDR1 is SGHRS and CDR2 YFSETQ. V was trimmed by 5 bases and J by 5 bases, leaving 22 bases between them.